This T cell receptor beta chain was captured by sequencing in a study of chemoradiotherapy in HPV16-positive cancers. Whole-study context: Candidate HPV-specific clones and shared TCR motifs came from a couple of HPV16-positive patients.

Study-level results: Better recurrence-free survival went with HPV-responsive T-cell expansion in HPV16-positive patients. Candidate HPV-specific clones and E7-related TCR motifs grew in tumor during treatment.

A remark on this clone: Its antigen remains unknown.

Repertoires were sampled repeatedly during chemoradiotherapy. The data were produced by immunoSEQ multiplex PCR, yet TCRdb's version contains in-frame clones alone and is incomplete. The sample lists roughly 15,000 clones; around 90% were seen once. This sequence was found in a human donor with HPV-associated anogenital cancer. The input for sequencing was tumor tissue, taken from a patient who underwent chemoradiotherapy.

The DNA of the CDR3 is TGTGCCAGCAGCGCGGACGGGGAGAACACCGGGGAGCTGTTTTTT. Translation gives CASSADGENTGELFF. This chain uses TRBV28 with TRBJ2-2, with a weak D call TRBD2 (5 bases). Deletions cut 6 bases from V and 1 base from J, with 12 bases between. CDR1 is MDHEN, CDR2 SYDVKM, per germline. There are 15 residues in the CDR3. Combining the CDR3 with reference TRBV28 and TRBJ2-2 gives the whole variable domain DVKVTQSSRYLVKRTGEKVFLECVQDMDHENMFWYRQDPGLGLRLIYFSYDVKMKEKGDIPEGYSVSREKKERFSLILESASTNQTSMYLCASSADGENTGELFFGEGSRLTVL.